Described below is a single T cell receptor beta chain sequence and its context. What it binds is unknown. CDR3 length: 14 amino acids. The germline V gene encodes CDR1 SGHVS and CDR2 FQNEAQ. Trimming pared 6 bases from V and 2 bases from J, leaving 11 bases between. Here immunoSEQ multiplex PCR was the method, and the copy in TCRdb shows in-frame clones only, minus some. The sample records approximately 2.5 million clones, about 92% being singletons. The data are from a study of shared clonotypes between healthy human individuals. Study-wide results and limits: Rarefaction showed that sequencing of sorted subsets was incomplete (despite large depth).

This TCR derives from a man younger than 30 in good health. What was sequenced was naive CD4+ T cells sorted from blood. Described subset: CD45RA+ positively selected. This chain connects TRBV7-8 to TRBJ1-3, with unresolved D. CDR3 sequence: CASRTRGAGNTIYF. The CDR3 DNA sequence: TGTGCCAGCAGGACCCGGGGTGCTGGAAACACCATATATTTT.